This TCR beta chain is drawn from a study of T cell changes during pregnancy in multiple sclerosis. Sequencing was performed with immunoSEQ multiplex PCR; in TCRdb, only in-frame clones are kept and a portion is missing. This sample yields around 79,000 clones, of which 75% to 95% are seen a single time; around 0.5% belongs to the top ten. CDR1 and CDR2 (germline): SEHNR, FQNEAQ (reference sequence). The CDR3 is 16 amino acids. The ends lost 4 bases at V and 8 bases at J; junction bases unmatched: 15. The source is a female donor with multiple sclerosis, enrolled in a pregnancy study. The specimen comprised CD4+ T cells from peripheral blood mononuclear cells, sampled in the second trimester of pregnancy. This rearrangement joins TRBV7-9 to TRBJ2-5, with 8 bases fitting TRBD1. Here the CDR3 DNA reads TGTGCCAGCAGCTCAGACGACAGGGGCCGGACGTCAACCCAGTACTTC. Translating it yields CASSSDDRGRTSTQYF. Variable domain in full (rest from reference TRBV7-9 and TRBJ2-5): DTGVSQNPRHKITKRGQNVTFRCDPISEHNRLYWYRQTLGQGPEFLTYFQNEAQLEKSRLLSDRFSAERPKGSFSTLEIQRTEQGDSAMYLCASSSDDRGRTSTQYFGPGTRLLVL.